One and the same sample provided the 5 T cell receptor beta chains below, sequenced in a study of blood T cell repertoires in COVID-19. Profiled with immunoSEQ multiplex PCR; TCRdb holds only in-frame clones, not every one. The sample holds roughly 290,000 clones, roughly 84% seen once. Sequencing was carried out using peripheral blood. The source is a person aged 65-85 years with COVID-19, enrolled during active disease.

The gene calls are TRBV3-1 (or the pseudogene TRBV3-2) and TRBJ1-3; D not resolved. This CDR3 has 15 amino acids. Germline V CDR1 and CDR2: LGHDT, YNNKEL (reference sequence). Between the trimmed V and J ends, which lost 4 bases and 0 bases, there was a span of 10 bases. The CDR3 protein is CASSPSGNSGNTIYF. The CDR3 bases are TGTGCCAGCAGCCCGTCGGGGAACTCTGGAAACACCATATATTTT.

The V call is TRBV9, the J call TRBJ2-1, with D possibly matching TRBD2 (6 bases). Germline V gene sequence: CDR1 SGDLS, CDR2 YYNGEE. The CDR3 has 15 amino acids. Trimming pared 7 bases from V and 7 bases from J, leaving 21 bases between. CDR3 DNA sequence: TGTGCCAGCTCCGGATCTCCTAGGGCGGGGAATGAGCAGTTCTTC. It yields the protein CASSGSPRAGNEQFF.

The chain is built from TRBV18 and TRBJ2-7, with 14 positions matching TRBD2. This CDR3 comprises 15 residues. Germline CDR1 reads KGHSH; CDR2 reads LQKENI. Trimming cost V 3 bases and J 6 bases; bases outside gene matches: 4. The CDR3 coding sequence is TGTGCCAGCTCACCTGGGACTAGCGGGAGTCGCGAGCAGTACTTC. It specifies CASSPGTSGSREQYF.

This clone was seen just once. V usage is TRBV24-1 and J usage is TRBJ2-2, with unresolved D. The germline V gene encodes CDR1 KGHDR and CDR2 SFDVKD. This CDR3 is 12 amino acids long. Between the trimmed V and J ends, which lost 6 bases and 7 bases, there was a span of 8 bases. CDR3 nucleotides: TGTGCCACCAGTCCCGGGTACGGGGAGCTGTTTTTT. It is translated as CATSPGYGELFF.

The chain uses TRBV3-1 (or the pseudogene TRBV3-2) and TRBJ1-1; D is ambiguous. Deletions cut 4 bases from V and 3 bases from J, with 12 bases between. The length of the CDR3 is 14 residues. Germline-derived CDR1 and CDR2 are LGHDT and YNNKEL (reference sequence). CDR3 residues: CASSLGLGDTEAFF. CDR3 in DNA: TGTGCCAGCAGCCTGGGTCTCGGGGACACTGAAGCTTTCTTT.